Presented here are 18 T cell receptor beta chains from one specimen sequenced in a study of identical twins' blood T cells. TCRdb reanalysed the 5' RACE reads using MiXCR and keeps one entry per CDR3 protein. The data show hundreds of thousands of distinct CDR3 sequences, approximately 30% seen once. The sequencing sample was made of PBMCs. These receptors came from a woman aged 18-55 years in good health.

This clonotype has only a few counts. The rearrangement joins TRBV21-1 to TRBJ1-2; TRBD1, the table's D call, lacks a check against the DNA. TRBV21-1 is tagged as a pseudogene. The CDR3 covers 14 residues. The DNA of the CDR3 is TGTGCCAGCAGCAAGGGCGGATCTAACTATGGCTACACCTTC. Amino acids: CASSKGGSNYGYTF.

CDR3 residues: CAISTDGKPQHF. DNA of the CDR3: TGTGCCATCAGTACAGACGGGAAGCCCCAGCATTTT. The chain combines TRBV10-3 with TRBJ1-5; unclear D gene. The V end was cut by 5 bases, the J end by 8 bases, with 10 bases between. CDR1 and CDR2 from the germline V gene are ENHRY and SYGVKD. This CDR3 spans 12 amino acids.

The rearrangement links TRBV18 to TRBJ1-2; a weak D match, TRBD1 (6 bases). The V end lost 3 bases, the J end lost 0 bases, and 17 bases lay between the germline ends. The CDR3 has 17 residues. Per germline, CDR1 KGHSH and CDR2 LQKENI. The CDR3 is CASSPEIFAGANYGYTF. The DNA for the CDR3 is TGTGCCAGCTCACCGGAGATCTTTGCAGGGGCTAACTATGGCTACACCTTC.

This clonotype has a count of ten or more. V usage is TRBV2 and J usage is TRBJ1-5; 8 bases agree with TRBD1. The V gene's germline CDR1 is SNHLY and CDR2 FYNNEI. Trimming removed 5 bases from V and 4 bases from J; junction bases left unmatched: 7. CDR3 length: 15 amino acids. The CDR3 bases are TGTGCCAGCAGTCAACACAGGGGGAAGAATCAGCCCCAGCATTTT. Translated: CASSQHRGKNQPQHF.

Note on this clonotype: This may be a read error, as it is one base from a much larger clone. The V gene is TRBV2, the J gene TRBJ1-5; D might be TRBD1 (5 bases). The CDR3 spans 15 residues. Germline loops: CDR1 SNHLY, CDR2 FYNNEI. The CDR3 nucleotides read TGTGACAGCAGTGTCCAGGGCGGTCTGAATCAGCCCCAGCATTTT. Amino acid sequence: CDSSVQGGLNQPQHF.

J is TRBJ2-2 and V is TRBV11-2; either TRBD1 or TRBD2 may fit D (5 bases each). Germline V gene data show CDR1 as SGHAT and CDR2 as FQNNGV. Trimming cost V 7 bases and J 4 bases, with 10 bases left between them. The CDR3 spans 13 residues. This CDR3 is CASKQGVTGELFF. DNA of the CDR3: TGTGCCAGCAAGCAGGGAGTCACCGGGGAGCTGTTTTTT.

The genes are TRBV12-5 and TRBJ2-2; D is undetermined. The CDR3 sequence is 13 residues long. Trimming pared 1 base from V and 5 bases from J, leaving 5 bases between. Per germline, CDR1 LGHNT and CDR2 FRNRAP. The CDR3 here is CASGLAETGELFF. The CDR3 DNA is TGTGCTAGTGGTTTGGCAGAAACCGGGGAGCTGTTTTTT. The variable domain in full, with the rest retrieved from reference TRBV12-5 and TRBJ2-2, is DARVTQTPRHKVTEMGQEVTMRCQPILGHNTVFWYRQTMMQGLELLAYFRNRAPLDDSGMPKDRFSAEMPDATLATLKIQPSEPRDSAVYFCASGLAETGELFFGEGSRLTVL.

This clonotype was seen repeatedly, ten times or more. The chain is built from TRBV6-2 or TRBV6-3 and TRBJ2-1; D unclear. V was clipped by 2 bases and J by 0 bases, with 11 bases between them. CDR3 length: 16 amino acids. CDR1 and CDR2 from the germline V gene are MNHEY and SVGEGT. CDR3 nucleotides: TGTGCCAGCAGTTACGTAAGGACGGGCTCCTACAATGAGCAGTTCTTC. It yields the protein CASSYVRTGSYNEQFF.

This clonotype has a count of ten or more. A read error may account for a junction end that differs from germline. The J gene is TRBJ2-7, the V gene TRBV7-2; TRBD2 matches 11 bases. Per the germline V gene, CDR1 is SGHTA and CDR2 is FQGNSA. This CDR3 contains 15 residues. The CDR3 DNA reads TGTGCCAGCAGCTTCGACGGACTAGCGGGTTACGGGCAGTACTTC. Its protein is CASSFDGLAGYGQYF.

The gene calls are TRBV11-3 and TRBJ2-3; the D is unclear. The CDR3 runs 12 residues. The germline gives CDR1 SGHNT, CDR2 YENEEA. V lost 5 bases and J lost 6, with 9 bases in between. The CDR3 region is CASSPHVDTQYF. The CDR3 DNA follows: TGTGCCAGCAGCCCCCATGTCGATACGCAGTATTTT. Full variable domain (missing parts from reference TRBV11-3 and TRBJ2-3): EAGVVQSPRYKIIEKKQPVAFWCNPISGHNTLYWYLQNLGQGPELLIRYENEEAVDDSQLPKDRFSAERLKGVDSTLKIQPAELGDSAVYLCASSPHVDTQYFGPGTRLTVL.

Remarks on this clonotype: The junction departs from the called germline gene at one end, perhaps through a read error. The V gene is TRBV29-1, the J gene TRBJ2-2; D may match TRBD1 or TRBD2 (6 bases each). The CDR3 length is 13 residues. The germline gives CDR1 SQVTM, CDR2 ANQGSEA. The CDR3 nucleotides read TGCAGCGTAGCGACAGGATTCACCGGGGGGCTGTTTTTT. This codes for CSVATGFTGGLFF.

This clonotype was counted only a few times. This chain uses TRBV20-1 with TRBJ2-7, with 9 bases fitting TRBD1. V gave up 0 bases and J gave up 2 bases; unmatched junction bases: 5. Per germline, CDR1 DFQATT and CDR2 SNEGSKA (reference sequence). CDR3 length: 15 amino acids. CDR3 in amino acids: CSARDYRQGAYEQYF. The DNA for the CDR3 is TGCAGTGCTAGAGATTATAGACAGGGGGCCTACGAGCAGTACTTC.

This clonotype was counted between two and nine times. The V call is TRBV27, the J call TRBJ2-7; 7 bases are shared with TRBD2. Germline loops: CDR1 MNHEY, CDR2 SMNVEV (reference sequence). CDR3 length: 14 residues. The J segment lost 3 bases and the V segment lost 5 bases, leaving 7 bases of the junction unmatched. The CDR3 loop is CASSPSGLSYEQYF. The CDR3 nucleotides are TGTGCCAGCAGTCCCTCGGGACTAAGCTACGAGCAGTACTTC.

Only a few counts were recorded for this clonotype. The CDR3 sequence is CASSLGQTATNEKLFF. CDR3 coding DNA: TGCGCCAGCAGCTTGGGGCAGACTGCAACTAATGAAAAACTGTTTTTT. J is TRBJ1-4 and V is TRBV5-1; D uncertain. V was cut by 0 bases and J by 0 bases, with 9 bases left in between. Germline V gene data show CDR1 as SGHRS and CDR2 as YFSETQ. The CDR3 totals 16 residues.

This chain connects TRBV28 to TRBJ1-5; D unclear. Trimming cost V 6 bases and J 9 bases, with 15 bases left between them. The CDR3 loop spans 13 amino acids. Germline CDR1 and CDR2: MDHEN and SYDVKM. DNA of the CDR3: TGTGCCAGCAGAGTAAGGCCAGGAACGCCCCAGCATTTT. This translates into CASRVRPGTPQHF.

The chain is built from TRBV10-2 and TRBJ1-1; TRBD1 is a possible D gene (5 bases). V was pared by 9 bases and J by 1 base, with 12 bases between. The CDR3 loop spans 13 amino acids. Looked up from germline, CDR1 is WSHSY and CDR2 is SAAADI. Written as DNA, the CDR3 is TGCGCCAGTGGGGGGGTGGAGAACACTGAAGCTTTCTTT. Protein product: CASGGVENTEAFF.

This clonotype was seen only a few times. The chain is built from TRBV12-3 or TRBV12-4 and TRBJ1-2; 9 bases are a match to TRBD1. V was clipped by 4 bases and J by 3 bases; unmatched bases: 9. The CDR3 contains 16 residues. The CDR3: CASSSLWDRDHYGYTF. For the CDR3, the DNA is TGTGCCAGCAGTTCGCTTTGGGACAGGGACCACTATGGCTACACCTTC.

The CDR3 loop reads CASSPTVSWSYNSPLHF. The DNA for the CDR3 is TGTGCCAGCAGCCCTACAGTGTCGTGGTCCTATAATTCACCCCTCCACTTT. The V gene is TRBV3-1, the J gene TRBJ1-6; D remains unclear. The length of the CDR3 is 17 residues. Germline V gene data show CDR1 as LGHDT and CDR2 as YNNKEL (reference sequence). V shed 4 bases and J shed 1 base, with 14 bases lying between them.